One sample yielded the 32 T cell receptor beta chains listed below, sequenced in a study of blood T cell repertoires in COVID-19. Repertoires were generated with immunoSEQ multiplex PCR, while TCRdb's copy carries only in-frame clones and drops some. The sample gives some 46,000 clones, about 87% of which show up once; 15% to 17% is in the top ten. The sequencing input was peripheral blood. Receptors were obtained from a man aged 60 to 75 with active COVID-19.

This sequence joins TRBV18 and TRBJ2-7, with D perhaps matching TRBD1 (6 bases). Trimming cost V 4 bases and J 4 bases, with 32 bases left between them. Germline assignment: CDR1 KGHSH and CDR2 LQKENI. This CDR3 region has 20 residues. The CDR3 protein is CASSLRTDKNIYQESYEQYF. The CDR3 DNA sequence: TGTGCCAGCTCACTACGGACAGATAAAAACATATATCAAGAATCTTACGAGCAGTACTTC. Based on the CDR3 plus reference TRBV18 and TRBJ2-7, the full variable domain is NAGVMQNPRHLVRRRGQEARLRCSPMKGHSHVYWYRQLPEEGLKFMVYLQKENIIDESGMPKERFSAEFPKEGPSILRIQQVVRGDSAAYFCASSLRTDKNIYQESYEQYFGPGTRLTVT.

The V and J genes are TRBV28 and TRBJ2-7, with 12 bases that match TRBD2. Germline assignment: CDR1 MDHEN and CDR2 SYDVKM. This CDR3 has 14 amino acids. V shed 5 bases, J shed 9 bases, and the junction held 8 bases outside the gene matches. CDR3 sequence: CASSLAGGPSGQYF. The CDR3 DNA reads TGTGCCAGCAGTCTAGCGGGAGGGCCCTCCGGGCAGTACTTC. The full variable domain, its missing parts supplied by reference TRBV28 and TRBJ2-7, is DVKVTQSSRYLVKRTGEKVFLECVQDMDHENMFWYRQDPGLGLRLIYFSYDVKMKEKGDIPEGYSVSREKKERFSLILESASTNQTSMYLCASSLAGGPSGQYFGPGTRLTVT.

This clone was recorded only once. The gene calls are TRBV3-1 (or the pseudogene TRBV3-2) and TRBJ2-7; the match to TRBD1 covers 8 bases. Looked up from germline, CDR1 is LGHDT and CDR2 is YNNKEL (reference sequence). J lost 3 bases, V lost 4 bases, and 5 bases had no gene match. The CDR3 totals 14 residues. The CDR3 is CASSRLQGGYEQYF. DNA of the CDR3: TGTGCCAGCAGCCGTTTACAGGGGGGCTACGAGCAGTACTTC.

The chain joins TRBV7-9 to TRBJ1-1, with a tentative D call TRBD1 (5 bases). V lost 5 bases and J 4 bases, leaving 14 bases between the germline ends. Looked up from germline, CDR1 is SEHNR and CDR2 is FQNEAQ (reference sequence). This CDR3 region has 14 residues. The CDR3 bases are TGTGCCAGCAGCACGGACACCCTGGCCACTGAAGCTTTCTTT. As protein: CASSTDTLATEAFF.

J is TRBJ1-2 and V is TRBV28; D may be TRBD1 (6 bases). V gave up 5 bases and J gave up 2 bases, with 15 bases separating them. CDR1 and CDR2 from the germline V gene are MDHEN and SYDVKM. This CDR3 is 15 amino acids long. The CDR3 nucleotides read TGTGCCAGCAGTCCCCATCACGACAGGAACTATGGCTACACCTTC. Its protein is CASSPHHDRNYGYTF.

CDR3 region: CASRPQDSFYGYTF. The DNA of the CDR3 is TGTGCCAGCAGACCGCAAGACAGCTTCTATGGCTACACCTTC. This chain connects TRBV2 to TRBJ1-2; D might be TRBD1 (5 bases). The V gene's germline CDR1 is SNHLY and CDR2 FYNNEI. Trimming took 6 bases from V and 4 from J, leaving 15 bases between them. The CDR3 has 14 residues.

V is TRBV6-5 and J is TRBJ2-7; perhaps TRBD2 as D (5 bases). From germline, CDR1 is MNHEY and CDR2 SVGAGI. Between the trimmed V and J ends, which lost 7 bases and 2 bases, there was a span of 15 bases. The CDR3 is 14 amino acids. The CDR3 nucleotides are TGTGCCAGCACCCCACAGAGGGTCCCCTACGAGCAGTACTTC. This codes for CASTPQRVPYEQYF.

In DNA form, the CDR3 reads TGTGCCAGCAGACGCGGACTAGCGGGAGTCACCGGGGAGCTGTTTTTT. Amino acids: CASRRGLAGVTGELFF. The V and J genes are TRBV28 and TRBJ2-2; TRBD2 agrees at 13 bases. J gave up 4 bases and V 6 bases, and 5 bases lay outside the gene matches. Looked up from germline, CDR1 is MDHEN and CDR2 is SYDVKM. This CDR3 has 16 residues.

This chain uses TRBV13 with TRBJ1-2; 8 nucleotides line up with TRBD1. The CDR3 runs 12 residues. V shed 5 bases and J 5 bases; nucleotides not matched to a gene: 1. The germline V gene encodes CDR1 PRHDT and CDR2 FYEKMQ (reference sequence). In nucleotides, the CDR3 is TGTGCCAGCAGCCGGACAGGGTATGGCTACACCTTC. Translated: CASSRTGYGYTF.

The chain links TRBV19 to TRBJ1-2; TRBD1 agrees at 8 bases. Losses at the gene ends were 5 bases for V and 2 bases for J; bases not matched to a gene: 13. The V gene's germline CDR1 is LNHDA and CDR2 SQIVND (reference sequence). The CDR3 sequence is 17 residues long. CDR3 residues: CASSHPGQGRANYGYTF. CDR3 in DNA: TGTGCCAGTAGTCACCCCGGACAGGGTAGAGCCAACTATGGCTACACCTTC.

The chain uses TRBV7-8 and TRBJ2-7; tentative D call: TRBD2 (6 bases). The germline V gene encodes CDR1 SGHVS and CDR2 FQNEAQ. V was pared by 5 bases and J by 3 bases, with 14 bases between. The CDR3 sequence is 14 residues long. The CDR3 coding sequence is TGTGCCAGCAGCCCCCGGGACTGGGGCTACGAGCAGTACTTC. This sequence encodes CASSPRDWGYEQYF.

This clone was counted once. This sequence joins TRBV11-2 and TRBJ2-1, with D possibly matching TRBD1 (6 bases). Germline CDR1 and CDR2: SGHAT and FQNNGV. V dropped 6 bases and J dropped 4 bases, with 16 bases sitting between them. CDR3 length equals 15 residues. CDR3 region: CASSPRDTSYNEQFF. The CDR3 DNA sequence: TGTGCCAGCAGTCCTCGGGACACCTCTTACAATGAGCAGTTCTTC. The whole variable domain, filled in from reference TRBV11-2 and TRBJ2-1, reads EAGVAQSPRYKIIEKRQSVAFWCNPISGHATLYWYQQILGQGPKLLIQFQNNGVVDDSQLPKDRFSAERLKGVDSTLKIQPAKLEDSAVYLCASSPRDTSYNEQFFGPGTRLTVL.

This clone was recorded a few times. This rearrangement joins TRBV30 to TRBJ1-3; the match to TRBD1 covers 8 bases. The CDR3 covers 16 residues. CDR1 is GTSNPN, CDR2 SVGIG, per germline (reference sequence). V shed 1 base and J 2 bases; nucleotides not matched to a gene: 7. This CDR3 reads CAWSARQGNPGNTIYF. In DNA form, the CDR3 reads TGTGCCTGGAGTGCCAGACAGGGGAACCCTGGAAACACCATATATTTT.

This clone has only one observation. The rearrangement links TRBV2 to TRBJ1-2; TRBD1 is a possible D gene (6 bases). V lost 4 bases, J lost 5 bases, and 11 bases lay in between. Germline V gives CDR1 SNHLY, CDR2 FYNNEI. The CDR3 extends over 13 amino acids. DNA for the CDR3: TGTGCCAGCAGTGGGGACACGGAGTATGGCTACACCTTC. It specifies CASSGDTEYGYTF. Based on the CDR3 plus reference TRBV2 and TRBJ1-2, the full variable domain is EPEVTQTPSHQVTQMGQEVILRCVPISNHLYFYWYRQILGQKVEFLVSFYNNEISEKSEIFDDQFSVERPDGSNFTLKIRSTKLEDSAMYFCASSGDTEYGYTFGSGTRLTVV.

V gene TRBV7-9 combines with J gene TRBJ2-3; 9 bases are a match to TRBD1. This CDR3 has 15 amino acids. V shed 3 bases, J shed 2 bases, and the junction held 3 bases outside the gene matches. Germline values: CDR1 SEHNR, CDR2 FQNEAQ (reference sequence). The CDR3 loop is CASSFGTGYTDTQYF. CDR3 sequence (DNA): TGTGCCAGCAGCTTTGGGACAGGGTACACAGATACGCAGTATTTT.

The chain employs TRBV7-2 and TRBJ1-4; D might be TRBD1 (5 bases). V was clipped by 6 bases and J by 5 bases, with 13 bases between them. Germline V gene lookup returns CDR1 SGHTA and CDR2 FQGNSA. CDR3 length: 14 amino acids. CDR3 amino acids: CASRGEGLNEKLFF. CDR3 bases: TGTGCCAGCAGGGGGGAGGGCCTAAATGAAAAACTGTTTTTT.

In its sample, this clone is medium-sized (0.01 to 0.1%). J is TRBJ1-5 and V is TRBV19, with 12 bases aligning to TRBD1. The CDR3 has 20 amino acids. Trimming took 0 bases from V and 4 from J; bases not matched to a gene: 13. Germline CDR1 is LNHDA and CDR2 is SQIVND (reference sequence). CDR3 region: CASSIDLTPGQGASNQPQHF. CDR3 DNA sequence: TGTGCCAGTAGTATAGATCTTACACCGGGACAGGGGGCCTCGAATCAGCCCCAGCATTTT.

The V call is TRBV3-1 (or the pseudogene TRBV3-2), the J call TRBJ2-7, with 13 bases fitting TRBD2. This CDR3 has 21 residues. Germline CDR1 LGHDT, CDR2 YNNKEL (reference sequence). V was pared by 5 bases and J by 2 bases, with 21 bases of the junction left unmatched. The CDR3 here is CASSSRSPGLAGEPFTYEQYF. CDR3 DNA sequence: TGTGCCAGCAGCTCCCGATCCCCCGGACTAGCGGGAGAACCCTTCACCTACGAGCAGTACTTC.

The chain is built from TRBV28 and TRBJ2-3; D perhaps matches TRBD1 (7 bases). The CDR3 contains 15 residues. The V gene lost 5 bases and the J gene lost 6 bases, with 18 bases spanning the gap. Germline-derived CDR1 and CDR2 are MDHEN and SYDVKM. The CDR3, as DNA: TGTGCCAGCAGTAAGGGGGGACAGACCCACGATACGCAGTATTTT. Its translation is CASSKGGQTHDTQYF.

The chain links TRBV6-2 or TRBV6-3 to TRBJ2-7; a possible D gene is TRBD2 (6 bases). V dropped 4 bases and J dropped 3 bases, with 19 bases sitting between them. The CDR3 covers 16 residues. In germline, CDR1 is MNHEY, CDR2 SVGEGT. CDR3 sequence (DNA): TGTGCCAGCAGTTTTCCCCCCGCGGGACCACTCTACGAGCAGTACTTC. Translated: CASSFPPAGPLYEQYF.

The chain recombines TRBV28 with TRBJ1-6, with unresolved D. Trimming removed 1 base at V and 8 bases at J, with 15 bases between. CDR1 is MDHEN, CDR2 SYDVKM, per germline. The CDR3 is 16 amino acids. The CDR3 nucleotides read TGTGCCAGCAGTTTATTTTATAGGATTAGCGATTCACCCCTCCACTTT. It codes for CASSLFYRISDSPLHF.

The V gene is TRBV19, the J gene TRBJ2-2; 8 bases agree with TRBD1. The V segment lost 6 bases and the J segment 4 bases; nucleotides outside the gene matches: 10. Germline assignment: CDR1 LNHDA and CDR2 SQIVND (reference sequence). The CDR3 is 16 residues long. DNA of the CDR3: TGTGCCAGTAGACCCCTCAGGGGGCAGGGCACCGGGGAGCTGTTTTTT. Protein product: CASRPLRGQGTGELFF. The full variable domain, its missing parts supplied by reference TRBV19 and TRBJ2-2, is DGGITQSPKYLFRKEGQNVTLSCEQNLNHDAMYWYRQDPGQGLRLIYYSQIVNDFQKGDIAEGYSVSREKKESFPLTVTSAQKNPTAFYLCASRPLRGQGTGELFFGEGSRLTVL.

The chain is built from TRBV24-1 and TRBJ1-5; D is uncertain. The germline V and J ends were trimmed by 5 bases and 3 bases, with 10 bases remaining between them. CDR1 KGHDR and CDR2 SFDVKD come from the germline V gene. CDR3 length: 14 amino acids. The CDR3 sequence: CATSVWRNNQPQHF. The CDR3 DNA follows: TGTGCCACCAGTGTGTGGAGAAACAATCAGCCCCAGCATTTT.

This chain connects TRBV5-5 to TRBJ2-7, with no clear D. Trimming took off 3 bases at V and 3 bases at J, with 16 bases between the two ends. CDR3 size: 15 residues. CDR1 is SGHKS, CDR2 YYEKEE, per germline (reference sequence). This CDR3 is CASSSDVDIRYEQYF. The DNA for the CDR3 is TGTGCCAGCAGCTCGGATGTAGACATTCGCTACGAGCAGTACTTC. Combining the CDR3 with reference TRBV5-5 and TRBJ2-7 gives the whole variable domain DAGVTQSPTHLIKTRGQQVTLRCSPISGHKSVSWYQQVLGQGPQFIFQYYEKEERGRGNFPDRFSARQFPNYSSELNVNALLLGDSALYLCASSSDVDIRYEQYFGPGTRLTVT.

As to this clone: At one boundary the junction diverges from the germline segment, which might be a read error. The rearrangement uses TRBV28 and TRBJ2-7, with 13 nucleotides matching TRBD2. Germline V gives CDR1 MDHEN, CDR2 SYDVKM. The CDR3 has 15 amino acids. CDR3 amino acids: CASSKRLTSGRPGDF. As DNA, the CDR3 is TGTGCCAGCAGTAAGCGATTGACTAGCGGGAGGCCAGGGGACTTC.

The J gene is TRBJ1-5, the V gene TRBV28, with 10 bases matching TRBD1. The CDR3 is 17 residues long. J gave up 4 bases and V 4 bases, and 10 bases lay outside the gene matches. Germline CDR1 is MDHEN and CDR2 is SYDVKM. CDR3 protein: CASSSSRGGQGNQPQHF. Here the CDR3 DNA reads TGTGCCAGCAGTTCCTCACGGGGGGGACAGGGGAATCAGCCCCAGCATTTT.

The V gene is TRBV4-1, the J gene TRBJ1-2; perhaps TRBD1 as D (5 bases). CDR1 and CDR2 (germline): MGHRA, YSYEKL. CDR3 length equals 13 residues. V was shortened by 2 bases and J by 3 bases, with 7 bases between the two germline ends. CDR3 loop: CASSQQGDYGYTF. The CDR3 DNA sequence: TGCGCCAGCAGCCAACAGGGTGACTATGGCTACACCTTC.

The chain is built from TRBV3-1 (or the pseudogene TRBV3-2) and TRBJ2-7; D is ambiguous. The CDR3 is 14 residues long. The germline CDR1 and CDR2 sequences are LGHDT and YNNKEL (reference sequence). With 0 bases removed from V and 4 bases from J, the gap between germline ends came to 10 bases. For the CDR3, the DNA is TGTGCCAGCAGCCAAGATGTAACATCTTACGAGCAGTACTTC. Translated, it gives CASSQDVTSYEQYF.

The chain is built from TRBV5-1 and TRBJ1-6; possibly TRBD1 for D (6 bases). CDR3 length: 16 amino acids. V was cut by 2 bases and J by 10 bases, with 19 bases left in between. Looked up from germline, CDR1 is SGHRS and CDR2 is YFSETQ. CDR3 amino acids: CASSLFGEGGESPLHF. CDR3 coding DNA: TGCGCCAGCAGCTTATTCGGGGAAGGGGGTGAATCACCCCTCCACTTT.

There are a few counts of this clone. The chain recombines TRBV4-2 with TRBJ2-3; no definite D call. The CDR3 loop spans 16 amino acids. The germline V gene encodes CDR1 LGHNA and CDR2 YNFKEQ. Between the trimmed V and J ends, which lost 0 bases and 2 bases, there was a span of 12 bases. CDR3 sequence: CASSQEPRPFTDTQYF. CDR3 bases: TGTGCCAGCAGCCAAGAACCCAGGCCATTCACAGATACGCAGTATTTT.

The V gene is TRBV27, the J gene TRBJ2-7, with D possibly TRBD1 on 6 matching bases. Trimming cost V 5 bases and J 6 bases, with 20 bases left between them. This CDR3 has 15 residues. The germline V gene encodes CDR1 MNHEY and CDR2 SMNVEV (reference sequence). The CDR3 DNA follows: TGTGCCAGCAGTCCAGGGGTTGCTAGCACCGGCGAGCAGTACTTC. Residues: CASSPGVASTGEQYF.

The chain couples TRBV7-9 to TRBJ2-1, with a possible D match to TRBD2 (6 bases). The V gene lost 1 base and the J gene lost 2 bases, with 9 bases spanning the gap. The CDR3 sequence is 15 residues long. The germline CDR1 and CDR2 sequences are SEHNR and FQNEAQ (reference sequence). CDR3 sequence (DNA): TGTGCCAGCAGCTTAGTAGGAGGGGCCTACAATGAGCAGTTCTTC. Its translation is CASSLVGGAYNEQFF.